These 9 T cell receptor beta chains share one sample of origin, sequenced in a study of T cells after posttransplantation cyclophosphamide listed by TCRdb under 2016. Libraries came from the immunoSEQ multiplex PCR assay. The source is immuneACCESS, and TCRdb retained only in-frame sequences with V and J called. Part of the clones is not carried over; for the studies checked, unresolved V genes explain less than half of this, and the remainder is unexplained. The sample table shows 3,500 to 4,000 clones, and just under 75% are seen once. Roughly three fifths of the sample goes to the ten largest clones. The control cohort consisted of roughly 10 patients who had myeloablative marrow transplants with methotrexate plus a calcineurin inhibitor and who were sampled 1 year after transplant. The material sequenced was PBMCs, taken after allogeneic stem cell transplant with calcineurin inhibitor and methotrexate. These receptors were collected from a female patient between 50 and 59 years old who received an allogeneic stem cell transplant from an unrelated donor, was CMV-positive, and had acute and chronic GVHD. Because of the transplant, the T cells may be the graft donor's rather than the patient's own.

The chain joins TRBV7-9 to TRBJ1-1; a possible D gene is TRBD1 (5 bases). Germline V gives CDR1 SEHNR, CDR2 FQNEAQ (reference sequence). V lost 5 bases to trimming and J lost 5 bases, with 21 bases between them. This CDR3 is 16 amino acids long. CDR3 region: CASSPTGPGYGTEAFF. CDR3 in DNA: TGTGCCAGCAGCCCCACGGGTCCAGGGTATGGGACTGAAGCTTTCTTT.

J is TRBJ1-3 and V is TRBV7-9, with D possibly TRBD1 on 5 matching bases. Germline CDR1 and CDR2: SEHNR and FQNEAQ (reference sequence). Deletions cut 5 bases from V and 0 bases from J, with 23 bases between. This CDR3 contains 19 residues. For the CDR3, the DNA is TGTGCCAGCAGCCCCGGTGGGTGGGGGGGAATCGGCTCTGGAAACACCATATATTTT. Translation gives CASSPGGWGGIGSGNTIYF.

This rearrangement joins TRBV2 to TRBJ1-5; 8 positions match TRBD1. Germline assignment: CDR1 SNHLY and CDR2 FYNNEI. The length of the CDR3 is 16 residues. Trimming took 2 bases from V and 6 from J; bases not matched to a gene: 9. The CDR3 nucleotides read TGTGCCAGCAGTGAAAGGAACCAGGGGGCGGTTCAGCCCCAGCATTTT. It yields the protein CASSERNQGAVQPQHF. Full variable domain (outside the CDR3, taken from reference TRBV2 and TRBJ1-5): EPEVTQTPSHQVTQMGQEVILRCVPISNHLYFYWYRQILGQKVEFLVSFYNNEISEKSEIFDDQFSVERPDGSNFTLKIRSTKLEDSAMYFCASSERNQGAVQPQHFGDGTRLSIL.

The CDR3 DNA sequence: TGTGCCAGCAGTGCTATGAGGCACAATGAGCAGTTCTTC. Its protein is CASSAMRHNEQFF. This sequence joins TRBV6-5 and TRBJ2-1; D gene ambiguous. Trimming removed 5 bases from V and 5 bases from J, with 10 bases in between. Germline V gene data show CDR1 as MNHEY and CDR2 as SVGAGI. The length of the CDR3 is 13 residues.

The chain employs TRBV4-1 and TRBJ2-3, with 11 positions matching TRBD2. The trim removed 0 bases at V and 2 bases at J, leaving 10 bases unmatched. The CDR3 runs 19 residues. Per germline, CDR1 MGHRA and CDR2 YSYEKL. CDR3 sequence: CASSQDLTSGSAPTDTQYF. In DNA, the CDR3 is TGCGCCAGCAGCCAAGATTTAACTAGCGGGAGTGCCCCCACAGATACGCAGTATTTT.

The V call is TRBV27, the J call TRBJ1-4; no reliable D call. Trimming pared 4 bases from V and 5 bases from J, leaving 14 bases between. The CDR3 is 15 residues long. Germline loops: CDR1 MNHEY, CDR2 SMNVEV (reference sequence). Here the CDR3 DNA reads TGTGCCAGCAGTTCCCCCACCGGAGAAAATGAAAAACTGTTTTTT. Its translation: CASSSPTGENEKLFF. Looking up the rest from reference TRBV27 and TRBJ1-4 gives the full variable domain: EAQVTQNPRYLITVTGKKLTVTCSQNMNHEYMSWYRQDPGLGLRQIYYSMNVEVTDKGDVPEGYKVSRKEKRNFPLILESPSPNQTSLYFCASSSPTGENEKLFFGSGTQLSVL.

The V call is TRBV9, the J call TRBJ1-1; unclear D gene. Germline loops: CDR1 SGDLS, CDR2 YYNGEE. The CDR3 has 15 residues. V was pared by 0 bases and J by 4 bases, with 13 bases between. This CDR3 reads CASSVGTASGTEAFF. The CDR3 DNA reads as TGTGCCAGCAGCGTAGGAACCGCAAGCGGCACTGAAGCTTTCTTT.

J is TRBJ1-2 and V is TRBV30, with 7 bases lining up with TRBD1. The CDR3 extends over 14 amino acids. V gave up 3 bases and J gave up 4 bases; unmatched junction bases: 8. The germline gives CDR1 GTSNPN, CDR2 SVGIG (reference sequence). The CDR3 loop is CAWRYRGSGYGYTF. CDR3 DNA sequence: TGTGCCTGGAGGTACAGGGGAAGCGGCTATGGCTACACCTTC.

By share of the sample, this clone is medium-sized. This sample includes further DNA sequences coding for the same CDR3. J is TRBJ1-4 and V is TRBV7-9; D not certain. The V and J ends lost 1 base and 5 bases respectively, with 11 bases between them. CDR3 length: 15 residues. Germline CDR1 is SEHNR and CDR2 is FQNEAQ (reference sequence). This chain's CDR3 is CASSLEGGNNEKLFF. The CDR3 DNA reads TGTGCCAGCAGCTTAGAGGGCGGGAACAATGAAAAACTGTTTTTT.